The 7 T cell receptor beta chains reported below all come from one sample, sequenced in a study of T cell repertoires in cytomegalovirus infection. In TCRdb, the reads were re-called with MiXCR into one record per CDR3 protein. The sample holds approximately 300,000 distinct CDR3 sequences; under 35% are singletons and the top ten take roughly 20%. Their cognate antigens are unknown. This sample comprised cultured PBMCs, obtained from culture after CMV antigen stimulation. These receptors were collected from a human donor in good health (CMV status not recorded). Some clones in this sample may be carry-over from other donors' samples.

The table lists this clonotype with many counts. The genes are TRBV7-2 and TRBJ2-2; D is uncertain. CDR1 and CDR2 (germline): SGHTA, FQGNSA. This CDR3 is built from 15 residues. V lost 1 base and J lost 1, with 7 bases in between. In nucleotides, the CDR3 is TGTGCCAGCAGCTTAGTTCCGGAGAACACCGGGGAGCTGTTTTTT. Translating it yields CASSLVPENTGELFF.

The chain is built from TRBV28 and TRBJ1-2; TRBD1 matches 10 bases. The junction had 10 bases not matched to a gene; V was cut back by 6 bases and J by 6 bases. This CDR3 contains 15 residues. Germline CDR1 MDHEN, CDR2 SYDVKM. DNA of the CDR3: TGTGCCAGCAGAGCCGAGACAGGGGGCTTGAATGGCTACACCTTC. This gives the protein CASRAETGGLNGYTF.

The chain joins TRBV6-5 to TRBJ1-5; D is uncertain. This CDR3 is 12 amino acids long. V dropped 0 bases and J dropped 9 bases, with 6 bases sitting between them. Germline CDR1 MNHEY, CDR2 SVGAGI. The CDR3 loop reads CASSYSTGPQHF. In DNA, the CDR3 is TGTGCCAGCAGTTACTCGACCGGGCCCCAGCATTTT.

This clonotype was detected a few times. Written as DNA, the CDR3 is TGTGCCAGCAGCTTAGGGGCGGGCAACTCCTACGAGCAGTACTTC. This codes for CASSLGAGNSYEQYF. This sequence joins TRBV7-2 and TRBJ2-7; TRBD2 might be the D (5 bases). V was pared by 1 base and J by 0 bases, with 10 bases between. There are 15 residues in the CDR3. Germline V CDR1 and CDR2: SGHTA, FQGNSA.

This clonotype was found a few times. The chain uses TRBV6-1 and TRBJ2-1; no clear D gene. In germline, CDR1 is MNHNS, CDR2 SASEGT. V shed 2 bases and J shed 10 bases, with 12 bases lying between them. The CDR3 sequence is 13 residues long. As DNA, the CDR3 is TGTGCCAGCAGTGAAAACCTGAATTACGAGCAGTTCTTC. Translated, it gives CASSENLNYEQFF.

This clonotype occurred a few times. V usage is TRBV7-9 and J usage is TRBJ2-1; no reliable D call. The germline CDR1 and CDR2 sequences are SEHNR and FQNEAQ (reference sequence). CDR3 length: 9 amino acids. V dropped 5 bases and J dropped 10 bases, with 3 bases sitting between them. Here the CDR3 reads CASSPEQFF. The CDR3 bases are TGTGCCAGCAGCCCCGAGCAGTTCTTC. Full variable domain (outside the CDR3, taken from reference TRBV7-9 and TRBJ2-1): DTGVSQNPRHKITKRGQNVTFRCDPISEHNRLYWYRQTLGQGPEFLTYFQNEAQLEKSRLLSDRFSAERPKGSFSTLEIQRTEQGDSAMYLCASSPEQFFGPGTRLTVL.

This clonotype was recorded a few times. One junction end does not reproduce the germline sequence, and a read error may be involved. The chain couples TRBV4-1 to TRBJ1-4; tentatively, D is TRBD1 (6 bases). The CDR3 sequence is 15 residues long. CDR1 is MGHRA and CDR2 is YSYEKL in the germline V gene. The CDR3 loop reads CASSRGTTTNEKLFF. The CDR3 DNA reads as TGTGCCAGCAGCCGAGGGACAACAACTAATGAAAAACTGTTTTTT.